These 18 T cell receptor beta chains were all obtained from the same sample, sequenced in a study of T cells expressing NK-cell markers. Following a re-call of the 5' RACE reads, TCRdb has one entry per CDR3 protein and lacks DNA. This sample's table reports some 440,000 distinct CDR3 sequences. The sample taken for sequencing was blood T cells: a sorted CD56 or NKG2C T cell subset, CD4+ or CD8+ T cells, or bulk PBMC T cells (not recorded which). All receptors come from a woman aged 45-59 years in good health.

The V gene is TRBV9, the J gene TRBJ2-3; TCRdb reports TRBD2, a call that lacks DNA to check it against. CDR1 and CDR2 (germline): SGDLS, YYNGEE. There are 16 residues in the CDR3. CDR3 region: CASSVDMAGVLDTQYF.

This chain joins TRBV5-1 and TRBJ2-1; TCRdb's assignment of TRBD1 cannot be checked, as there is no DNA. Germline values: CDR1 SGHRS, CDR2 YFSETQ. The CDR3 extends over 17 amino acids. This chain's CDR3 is CASSSFLRGASYNEQFF. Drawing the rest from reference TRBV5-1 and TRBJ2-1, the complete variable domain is KAGVTQTPRYLIKTRGQQVTLSCSPISGHRSVSWYQQTPGQGLQFLFEYFSETQRNKGNFPGRFSGRQFSNSRSEMNVSTLELGDSALYLCASSSFLRGASYNEQFFGPGTRLTVL.

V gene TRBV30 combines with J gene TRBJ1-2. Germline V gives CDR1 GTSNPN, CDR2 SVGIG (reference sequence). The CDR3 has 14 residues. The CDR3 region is CAWSERTTNYGYTF.

The CDR3 here is CASSQVGREQYF. This chain joins TRBV3-1 and TRBJ2-7; TCRdb proposes TRBD1, but this gene call is untestable without DNA. The CDR3 runs 12 residues. CDR1 and CDR2 (germline): LGHDT, YNNKEL (reference sequence).

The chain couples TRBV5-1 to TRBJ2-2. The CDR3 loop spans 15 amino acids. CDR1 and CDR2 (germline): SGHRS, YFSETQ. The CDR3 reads CASSLDGYSTGELFF.

The CDR3 is CASSVGDSQPYEQYF. The chain recombines TRBV9 with TRBJ2-7; TCRdb designates TRBD1, a call that cannot be tested without DNA. The CDR3 loop spans 15 amino acids. The germline V gene encodes CDR1 SGDLS and CDR2 YYNGEE.

CDR3 protein: CATSDFASTDTQYF. The chain uses TRBV24-1 and TRBJ2-3. Germline V gene sequence: CDR1 KGHDR, CDR2 SFDVKD. The CDR3 loop spans 14 amino acids.

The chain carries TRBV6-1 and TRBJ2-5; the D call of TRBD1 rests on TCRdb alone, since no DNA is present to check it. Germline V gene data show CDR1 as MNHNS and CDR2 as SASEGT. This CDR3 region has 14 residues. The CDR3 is CASPTYGAWATQYF.

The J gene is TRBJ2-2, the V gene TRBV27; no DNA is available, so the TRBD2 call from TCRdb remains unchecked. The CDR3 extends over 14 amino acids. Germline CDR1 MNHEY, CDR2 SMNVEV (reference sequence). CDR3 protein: CASSRPGLAEELFF.

CDR3 protein: CASSSLPGSSPLHF. The chain uses TRBV28 and TRBJ1-6; TCRdb reports TRBD1, a call that lacks DNA to check it against. CDR3 length equals 14 residues. CDR1 is MDHEN, CDR2 SYDVKM, per germline.

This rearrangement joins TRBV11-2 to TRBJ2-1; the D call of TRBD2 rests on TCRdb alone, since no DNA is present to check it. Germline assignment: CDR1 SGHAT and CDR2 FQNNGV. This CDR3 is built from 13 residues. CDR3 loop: CASAGSSYNEQFF.

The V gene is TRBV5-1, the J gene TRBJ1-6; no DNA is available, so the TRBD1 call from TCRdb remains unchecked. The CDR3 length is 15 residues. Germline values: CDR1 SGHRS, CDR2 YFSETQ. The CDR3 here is CASRPAQKGVSPLHF.

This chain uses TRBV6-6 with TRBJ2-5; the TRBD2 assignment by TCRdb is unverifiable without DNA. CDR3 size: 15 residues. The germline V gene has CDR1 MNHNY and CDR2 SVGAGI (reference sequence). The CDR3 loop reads CASSYTAGGSETQYF.

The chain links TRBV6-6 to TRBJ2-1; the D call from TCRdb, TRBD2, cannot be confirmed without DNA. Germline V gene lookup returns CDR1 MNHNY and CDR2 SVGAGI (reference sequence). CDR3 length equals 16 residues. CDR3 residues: CASSYSRGGSPGEQFF.

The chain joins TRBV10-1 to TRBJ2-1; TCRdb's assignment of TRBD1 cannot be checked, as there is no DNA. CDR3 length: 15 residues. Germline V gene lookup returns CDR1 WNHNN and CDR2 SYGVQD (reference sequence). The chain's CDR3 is CASSESGGAAHEQFF.

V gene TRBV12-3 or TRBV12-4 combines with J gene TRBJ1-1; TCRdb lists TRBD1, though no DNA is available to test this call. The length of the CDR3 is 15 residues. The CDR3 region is CASSPLGQKNTEAFF.

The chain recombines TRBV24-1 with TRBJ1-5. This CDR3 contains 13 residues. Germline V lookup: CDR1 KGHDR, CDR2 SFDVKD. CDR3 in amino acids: CATSDAGGQPQHF.

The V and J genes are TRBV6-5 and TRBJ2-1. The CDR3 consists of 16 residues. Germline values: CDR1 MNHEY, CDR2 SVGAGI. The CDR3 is CASSYSMRGGLNEQFF.